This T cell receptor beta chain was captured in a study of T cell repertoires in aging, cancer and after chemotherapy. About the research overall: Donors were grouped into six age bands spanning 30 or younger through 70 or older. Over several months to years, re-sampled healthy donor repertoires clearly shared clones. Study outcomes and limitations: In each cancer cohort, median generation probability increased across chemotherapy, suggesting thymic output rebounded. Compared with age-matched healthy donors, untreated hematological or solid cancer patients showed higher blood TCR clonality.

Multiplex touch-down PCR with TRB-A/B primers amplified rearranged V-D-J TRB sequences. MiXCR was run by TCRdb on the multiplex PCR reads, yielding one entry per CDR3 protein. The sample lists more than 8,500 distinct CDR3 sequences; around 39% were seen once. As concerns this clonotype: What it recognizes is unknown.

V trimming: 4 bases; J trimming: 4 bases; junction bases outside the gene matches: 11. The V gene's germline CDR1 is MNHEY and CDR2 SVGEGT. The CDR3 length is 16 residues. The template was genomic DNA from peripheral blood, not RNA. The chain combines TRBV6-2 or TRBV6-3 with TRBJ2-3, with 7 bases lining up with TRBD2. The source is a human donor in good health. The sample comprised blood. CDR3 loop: CASSSSLGGGADTQYF. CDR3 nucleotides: TGTGCCAGCAGTTCCTCGCTCGGGGGAGGGGCAGATACGCAGTATTTT.